The 27 T cell receptor beta chains given below trace back to one sample, sequenced in a study of CD8 T cells in Susac syndrome. The RNA input was 0.5 to 1 ug, and it was reverse transcribed with random hexamers. From the immunoSEQ multiplex PCR reads, TCRdb called clonotypes with MiXCR, one entry per CDR3 protein. There are roughly 120,000 distinct CDR3 sequences in the sample; 85% to 95% occur only once, and under 0.095% lies in the top ten. Input material: CD4+ T cells from PBMCs. These receptors came from a human donor with multiple sclerosis.

V and J are TRBV20-1 and TRBJ1-5; D gene uncertain. V lost 3 bases and J 4 bases, leaving 10 bases between the germline ends. The V gene's germline CDR1 is DFQATT and CDR2 SNEGSKA (reference sequence). The CDR3 runs 13 residues. In DNA, the CDR3 is TGCAGTGCTAGGGAGACGGGAAATCAGCCCCAGCATTTT. Its protein is CSARETGNQPQHF.

This chain links TRBV4-3 with TRBJ1-1; no clear D. V lost 0 bases and J lost 5, with 13 bases in between. Germline CDR1 LGHNA, CDR2 YSLEER. The CDR3 length is 15 residues. CDR3 sequence: CASSQEPGWRTEAFF. In nucleotides, the CDR3 is TGCGCCAGCAGCCAAGAACCGGGATGGAGAACTGAAGCTTTCTTT.

The chain recombines TRBV11-1 with TRBJ1-2; D uncertain. This CDR3 is 14 amino acids long. Per the germline V gene, CDR1 is SGHAT and CDR2 is FQDESV (reference sequence). Deletions cut 5 bases from V and 3 bases from J, with 13 bases between. The CDR3 bases are TGTGCCAGCAGCCCCGGTGGGGTCGACTATGGCTACACCTTC. It is translated as CASSPGGVDYGYTF.

V is TRBV7-9 and J is TRBJ2-3; D unclear. Germline CDR1 and CDR2: SEHNR and FQNEAQ (reference sequence). V was cut by 2 bases and J by 2 bases, with 14 bases left in between. The CDR3 loop spans 16 amino acids. The CDR3 bases are TGTGCCAGCAGCTTAATAAGTCCGACCGACACAGATACGCAGTATTTT. Translation gives CASSLISPTDTDTQYF.

The V call is TRBV9, the J call TRBJ2-2; a weak D match, TRBD2 (5 bases). The germline V gene encodes CDR1 SGDLS and CDR2 YYNGEE. This CDR3 comprises 15 residues. Trimming shortened V by 5 bases and J by 0 bases, and 11 bases separated the two germline ends. The CDR3, as DNA: TGTGCCAGCAGAGGAGGCGGTCCGAACACCGGGGAGCTGTTTTTT. Its translation is CASRGGGPNTGELFF.

J is TRBJ2-2 and V is TRBV20-1; the D is unclear. From germline, CDR1 is DFQATT and CDR2 SNEGSKA (reference sequence). The ends were cut back, 3 bases at V and 0 bases at J, with 8 bases in the middle. The CDR3 extends over 14 amino acids. CDR3 DNA: TGCAGTGCTAGGGGCAGGCCGAACACCGGGGAGCTGTTTTTT. Amino acids: CSARGRPNTGELFF.

The J gene is TRBJ2-7, the V gene TRBV6-5, with 7 positions matching TRBD1. J gave up 3 bases and V 0 bases, and 5 bases lay outside the gene matches. There are 15 residues in the CDR3. Germline V lookup: CDR1 MNHEY, CDR2 SVGAGI. This chain's CDR3 is CASSYSINRGYEQYF. Written as DNA, the CDR3 is TGTGCCAGCAGTTACTCGATTAACAGGGGCTACGAGCAGTACTTC.

The rearrangement links TRBV20-1 to TRBJ1-1; no clear D. This CDR3 spans 14 amino acids. V lost 2 bases, J lost 3 bases, and 13 bases lay in between. The germline V gene has CDR1 DFQATT and CDR2 SNEGSKA (reference sequence). DNA of the CDR3: TGCAGTGCTAGACCTAAGGACGTTTACACTGAAGCTTTCTTT. Its translation: CSARPKDVYTEAFF.

The V gene is TRBV25-1, the J gene TRBJ2-6; 10 bases fit TRBD1. Germline-derived CDR1 and CDR2 are MGHDK and SYGVNS. The CDR3 spans 16 residues. J was trimmed by 6 bases and V by 3 bases; bases with no gene match: 5. CDR3 sequence reads: CASSDTGQGEANVLTF. The CDR3 DNA reads TGTGCCAGCAGTGACACCGGACAGGGGGAGGCCAACGTCCTGACTTTC.

The V call is TRBV30, the J call TRBJ2-3; no firm D call. Looked up from germline, CDR1 is GTSNPN and CDR2 is SVGIG (reference sequence). Trimming pared 2 bases from V and 3 bases from J, leaving 12 bases between. The CDR3 covers 14 residues. The CDR3 nucleotides are TGTGCCTGGAGTATATTAGCCGGGACAGATACGCAGTATTTT. Its translation is CAWSILAGTDTQYF. Supplemented by reference TRBV30 and TRBJ2-3, the full variable domain reads SQTIHQWPATLVQPVGSPLSLECTVEGTSNPNLYWYRQAAGRGLQLLFYSVGIGQISSEVPQNLSASRPQDRQFILSSKKLLLSDSGFYLCAWSILAGTDTQYFGPGTRLTVL.

The chain joins TRBV20-1 to TRBJ2-1; the match to TRBD1 covers 12 bases. The CDR3 covers 15 residues. The trim removed 6 bases at V and 10 bases at J, leaving 13 bases unmatched. From germline, CDR1 is DFQATT and CDR2 SNEGSKA (reference sequence). In DNA, the CDR3 is TGCAGTGCCACACCACCGGGACAGGGGGCTATAGAGCAGTTCTTC. As protein: CSATPPGQGAIEQFF.

V gene TRBV5-4 combines with J gene TRBJ2-2; D is perhaps TRBD1 (5 bases). Trimming removed 4 bases from V and 3 bases from J, with 16 bases in between. Germline V gene data show CDR1 as SGHNT and CDR2 as YYREEE (reference sequence). This CDR3 is built from 16 residues. CDR3 sequence: CASSPPDRSYTGELFF. The CDR3 coding sequence is TGTGCCAGCAGCCCACCCGACAGAAGCTACACCGGGGAGCTGTTTTTT.

This clonotype has a single count. V and J are TRBV5-6 and TRBJ1-6; D is ambiguous. CDR3 length: 14 amino acids. Germline assignment: CDR1 SGHDT and CDR2 YYEEEE. V shed 4 bases and J shed 10 bases, with 15 bases lying between them. Here the CDR3 DNA reads TGTGCCAGCAGCCACGGACCCCCGGTCTCACCCCTCCACTTT. It codes for CASSHGPPVSPLHF.

Details on this clonotype: Sequence at one end of the junction differs from germline and may be a read error. J is TRBJ2-5 and V is TRBV9; 12 bases line up with TRBD2. CDR3 length: 15 residues. Germline V gene lookup returns CDR1 SGDLS and CDR2 YYNGEE. The CDR3 DNA sequence: TGTGCCAGCACCGTACAGGGACTAGCGGGCGAGACCCAGTACTTC. Its translation: CASTVQGLAGETQYF.

The rearrangement joins TRBV4-3 to TRBJ2-5; 8 positions agree with TRBD1. Trimming removed 1 base from V and 4 bases from J; junction bases left unmatched: 8. The germline V gene encodes CDR1 LGHNA and CDR2 YSLEER. The CDR3 totals 16 residues. The CDR3 DNA sequence: TGCGCCAGCAGCCAAGGAATTAATACAGGGGGAGAGACCCAGTACTTC. Amino acid sequence: CASSQGINTGGETQYF.

This rearrangement joins TRBV12-3 or TRBV12-4 to TRBJ1-2; no firm D call. The ends were cut back, 4 bases at V and 2 bases at J, with 11 bases in the middle. The CDR3 extends over 14 amino acids. CDR3 sequence: CASSSSGGNYGYTF. The CDR3 nucleotides are TGTGCCAGCAGTTCTAGCGGCGGCAACTATGGCTACACCTTC.

This chain links TRBV9 with TRBJ2-1; possible D gene TRBD2, 6 bases. The CDR3 consists of 16 residues. V was clipped by 2 bases and J by 1 base, with 13 bases between them. Germline V gene sequence: CDR1 SGDLS, CDR2 YYNGEE. The CDR3 nucleotides read TGTGCCAGCAGCGTCTTGTCCGGGACTTCCTACAATGAGCAGTTCTTC. Its translation: CASSVLSGTSYNEQFF.

This chain links TRBV18 with TRBJ2-4; D perhaps matches TRBD1 (6 bases). CDR1 is KGHSH, CDR2 LQKENI, per germline. The V end was cut by 6 bases, the J end by 6 bases, with 21 bases between. This CDR3 has 16 amino acids. The CDR3 spells CASSPLPQGSANIQYF. The DNA for the CDR3 is TGTGCCAGCTCTCCGCTTCCACAGGGATCCGCAAACATTCAGTACTTC.

The V call is TRBV27, the J call TRBJ2-7; TRBD1 matches at 9 bases. The CDR3 has 14 amino acids. Germline V gives CDR1 MNHEY, CDR2 SMNVEV (reference sequence). The V and J ends lost 3 bases and 6 bases, in that order; junction bases with no gene match: 6. CDR3 nucleotide sequence: TGTGCCAGCAGTTTGGGGACAGGGTATGTCGAGCAGTACTTC. This codes for CASSLGTGYVEQYF.

The V and J genes are TRBV7-2 and TRBJ2-7, with 7 bases identical to TRBD2. Germline V CDR1 and CDR2: SGHTA, FQGNSA. V was clipped by 0 bases and J by 2 bases; unmatched bases: 7. This CDR3 has 16 residues. This chain's CDR3 is CASSLAGGTSPYEQYF. The DNA for the CDR3 is TGTGCCAGCAGCTTAGCGGGGGGGACTTCTCCCTACGAGCAGTACTTC.

This clonotype was seen a single time. The CDR3 reads CASSYTTNYGYTF. CDR3 DNA sequence: TGTGCCAGCAGTTACACCACTAACTATGGCTACACCTTC. The chain couples TRBV12-3 or TRBV12-4 to TRBJ1-2, with D unclear. The CDR3 spans 13 residues. Trimming cost V 4 bases and J 0 bases, with 6 bases left between them.

The gene calls are TRBV4-1 and TRBJ1-1, with 11 bases matching TRBD1. With V trimmed by 3 bases and J by 11 bases, 8 bases remained unmatched. Germline assignment: CDR1 MGHRA and CDR2 YSYEKL. The CDR3 runs to 14 residues. CDR3 bases: TGCGCCAGCAGCCAGCCCGGACAGGGGGCTGTGGCTTTCTTT. As protein: CASSQPGQGAVAFF.

This clonotype has just one count. The chain is built from TRBV3-1 and TRBJ2-3; the D is unclear. Per the germline V gene, CDR1 is LGHDT and CDR2 is YNNKEL (reference sequence). V was trimmed by 0 bases and J by 8 bases, leaving 12 bases between them. The CDR3 is made up of 14 amino acids. The CDR3 reads CASSQESLPFTQYF. CDR3 DNA sequence: TGTGCCAGCAGCCAAGAAAGTCTCCCATTTACGCAGTATTTT.

This chain uses TRBV12-3 or TRBV12-4 with TRBJ1-5; TRBD1 matches at 7 bases. Trimming at V came to 4 bases and at J to 5 bases, leaving 2 bases not matched to a gene. This CDR3 is 13 amino acids long. The CDR3 nucleotides read TGTGCCAGCAGTTCCGACAGGGATCAGCCCCAGCATTTT. It translates to CASSSDRDQPQHF.

The chain has TRBV7-2 and TRBJ2-3, with D maybe TRBD2 (6 bases). The CDR3 runs 15 residues. Trimming stripped 1 base from V and 7 bases from J, with 15 bases between. Germline V gene lookup returns CDR1 SGHTA and CDR2 FQGNSA. The CDR3 reads CASSLGLRGAHTQYF. CDR3 DNA: TGTGCCAGCAGCTTAGGGTTGCGCGGGGCCCATACGCAGTATTTT.

The V gene is TRBV5-1, the J gene TRBJ1-2; D perhaps matches TRBD1 (6 bases). In germline, CDR1 is SGHRS, CDR2 YFSETQ. The CDR3 loop spans 13 amino acids. The V end was cut by 2 bases, the J end by 6 bases, with 11 bases between. In nucleotides, the CDR3 is TGCGCCAGCAGCTTAGACAGGAGGGATGGCTACACCTTC. Translation: CASSLDRRDGYTF.

The chain links TRBV7-9 to TRBJ2-3; 7 bases are a match to TRBD1. This CDR3 contains 17 residues. V gave up 4 bases and J gave up 4 bases; unmatched junction bases: 14. Germline CDR1 and CDR2: SEHNR and FQNEAQ (reference sequence). CDR3 sequence (DNA): TGTGCCAGCAGCTCCGGGACAGACGCCGCCAGGGCAGATACGCAGTATTTT. Translated: CASSSGTDAARADTQYF.